The clone carrying this TCR beta chain has a handful of counts. Through a sample-barcoded 5' primer and a J-beta primer mix, a second PCR was run for roughly 7 to 11 cycles. TCRdb re-analysed the 5' RACE reads in MiXCR, keeping a single row per CDR3 protein. The sample shows hundreds of thousands of distinct CDR3 sequences, roughly 56% of them seen only once. Germline V CDR1 and CDR2: SGHTA, FQGNSA. The CDR3 covers 17 residues. V trimming: 8 bases; J trimming: 0 bases; junction bases outside the gene matches: 7. This specimen comes from a study of blood T cells in healthy people across ages. V gene TRBV7-2 combines with J gene TRBJ2-3; 14 nucleotides align to TRBD2. This receptor was taken from a middle-aged man in good health. The sequenced material came from blood. The CDR3 is CASGRTSGRLSTDTQYF. The CDR3 DNA sequence: TGTGCCAGCGGCCGGACTAGCGGGAGGCTGAGCACAGATACGCAGTATTTT. The full variable domain, with the rest looked up from reference TRBV7-2 and TRBJ2-3, is GAGVSQSPSNKVTEKGKDVELRCDPISGHTALYWYRQSLGQGLEFLIYFQGNSAPDKSGLPSDRFSAERTGGSVSTLTIQRTQQEDSAVYLCASGRTSGRLSTDTQYFGPGTRLTVL.